The rows below give T cell receptor beta chains drawn from one sample of a study of shared clonotypes between healthy human individuals. The table came from immunoSEQ multiplex PCR; TCRdb's copy has only in-frame clones and leaves some out. The data hold about 1.5 million clones, with approximately 98% observed a single time. Sequences were obtained from naive CD4+ T cells sorted from blood. All receptors derive from a young man in good health. Each CDR3 is given with its conserved first and last residue. Each record gives: J gene, clone size, V gene, CDR3 length, D gene, CDR3 DNA, CDR3 protein. A D gene is named only where the DNA matches it firmly. The size field is filled for only some rows; it gives once, few, many or a size class.

j_gene: TRBJ2-1
abundance: -
v_gene: TRBV27
len: 15
d_gene: TRBD2
CDR3nt: TGTGCCAGCAGGTTAAGGGGAAGGGCGGGAGTCGAGCAGTTCTTC
CDR3aa: CASRLRGRAGVEQFF

j_gene: TRBJ1-1
abundance: -
v_gene: TRBV12-5
len: 15
d_gene: -
CDR3nt: TGTGCTAGTGGTTTGGCTGGTGGTCGGCACACTGAAGCTTTCTTT
CDR3aa: CASGLAGGRHTEAFF

j_gene: TRBJ2-1
abundance: -
v_gene: TRBV2
len: 13
d_gene: -
CDR3nt: TGTGCCAGCAGTGACTACAGGGCGGGTGAGCAGTTCTTC
CDR3aa: CASSDYRAGEQFF

j_gene: TRBJ2-7
abundance: -
v_gene: TRBV18
len: 15
d_gene: -
CDR3nt: TGTGCCAGCTCACTAGACTTACAGGAGGTCTACGAGCAGTACTTC
CDR3aa: CASSLDLQEVYEQYF

j_gene: TRBJ2-5
abundance: -
v_gene: TRBV21-1
len: 15
d_gene: -
CDR3nt: TGTGCCAGCAGCAAAGCGGGATACCGCCAAGAGACCCAGTACTTC
CDR3aa: CASSKAGYRQETQYF

j_gene: TRBJ1-5
abundance: once
v_gene: TRBV7-2
len: 15
d_gene: -
CDR3nt: TGTGCCAGCAGCTTTGGCCCCGGCGCCAGTCAGCCCCAGCATTTT
CDR3aa: CASSFGPGASQPQHF

j_gene: TRBJ2-1
abundance: -
v_gene: TRBV14
len: 15
d_gene: -
CDR3nt: TGTGCCAGCAGCCAGAGGCCGGGGCTCTACAATGAGCAGTTCTTC
CDR3aa: CASSQRPGLYNEQFF

j_gene: TRBJ1-5
abundance: -
v_gene: TRBV18
len: 16
d_gene: TRBD1
CDR3nt: TGTGCCAGCTCACCACGGGGACAGGACCGGGGTCAGCCCCAGCATTTT
CDR3aa: CASSPRGQDRGQPQHF

j_gene: TRBJ2-7
abundance: once
v_gene: TRBV6-5
len: 15
d_gene: -
CDR3nt: TGTGCCAGCGCCGGGGTGGGCTTAAGCTCCTACGAGCAGTACTTC
CDR3aa: CASAGVGLSSYEQYF

j_gene: TRBJ1-3
abundance: -
v_gene: TRBV5-1
len: 15
d_gene: TRBD1
CDR3nt: TGCGCCAGCAGCTTGGACGGACAGGGGGGAAACACCATATATTTT
CDR3aa: CASSLDGQGGNTIYF

j_gene: TRBJ2-7
abundance: -
v_gene: TRBV2
len: 16
d_gene: TRBD1
CDR3nt: TGTGCCAGCAGTGAAGCACCCGGGACAGACTCCTACGAGCAGTACTTC
CDR3aa: CASSEAPGTDSYEQYF

j_gene: TRBJ2-7
abundance: -
v_gene: TRBV7-2
len: 14
d_gene: TRBD1
CDR3nt: TGTGCCAGCAGCTGGGACAGGGAGTCCTACGAGCAGTACTTC
CDR3aa: CASSWDRESYEQYF

j_gene: TRBJ2-7
abundance: -
v_gene: TRBV5-4
len: 15
d_gene: TRBD2
CDR3nt: TGTGCCAGCAGCAGAAAAAGCGGGGAGGCCTACGAGCAGTACTTC
CDR3aa: CASSRKSGEAYEQYF